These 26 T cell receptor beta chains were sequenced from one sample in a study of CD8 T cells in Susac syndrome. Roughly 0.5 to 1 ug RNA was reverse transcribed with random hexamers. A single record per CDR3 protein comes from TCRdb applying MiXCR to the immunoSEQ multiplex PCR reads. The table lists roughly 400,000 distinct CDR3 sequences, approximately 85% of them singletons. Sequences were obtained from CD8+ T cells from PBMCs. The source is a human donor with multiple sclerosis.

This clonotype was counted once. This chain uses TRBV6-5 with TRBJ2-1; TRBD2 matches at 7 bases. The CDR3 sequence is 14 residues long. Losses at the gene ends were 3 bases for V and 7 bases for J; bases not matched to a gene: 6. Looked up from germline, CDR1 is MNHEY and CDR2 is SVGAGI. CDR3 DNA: TGTGCCAGCAGTTATGAGGGAGGGACTAATGAGCAGTTCTTC. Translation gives CASSYEGGTNEQFF.

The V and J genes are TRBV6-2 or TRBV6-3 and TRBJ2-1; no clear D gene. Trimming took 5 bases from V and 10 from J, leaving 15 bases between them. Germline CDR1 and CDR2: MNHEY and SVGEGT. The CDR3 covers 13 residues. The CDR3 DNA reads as TGTGCCAGCAGTACATTTCGAAAAGCGGAGCAGTTCTTC. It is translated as CASSTFRKAEQFF.

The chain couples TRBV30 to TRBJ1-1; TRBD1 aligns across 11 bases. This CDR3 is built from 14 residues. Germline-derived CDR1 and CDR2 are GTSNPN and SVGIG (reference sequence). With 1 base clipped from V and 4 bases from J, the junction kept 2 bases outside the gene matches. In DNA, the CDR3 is TGTGCCTGGAGTGCGGGACAGGGGGTCACTGAAGCTTTCTTT. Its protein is CAWSAGQGVTEAFF.

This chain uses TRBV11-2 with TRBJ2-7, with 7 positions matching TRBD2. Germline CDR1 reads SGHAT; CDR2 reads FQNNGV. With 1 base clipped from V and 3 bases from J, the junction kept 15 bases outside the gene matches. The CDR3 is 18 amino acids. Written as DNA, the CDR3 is TGTGCCAGCAGCTTAGGTGATGTTTGGGACTATCTAAACTACGAGCAGTACTTC. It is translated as CASSLGDVWDYLNYEQYF. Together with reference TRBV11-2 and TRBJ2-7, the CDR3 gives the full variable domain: EAGVAQSPRYKIIEKRQSVAFWCNPISGHATLYWYQQILGQGPKLLIQFQNNGVVDDSQLPKDRFSAERLKGVDSTLKIQPAKLEDSAVYLCASSLGDVWDYLNYEQYFGPGTRLTVT.

The CDR3: CASSGSGTSHTDTQYF. DNA for the CDR3: TGTGCCAGCAGCGGGTCCGGGACAAGTCACACAGATACGCAGTATTTT. The V and J genes are TRBV11-2 and TRBJ2-3, with D perhaps TRBD1 (6 bases). This CDR3 spans 16 amino acids. With 5 bases removed from V and 2 bases from J, the gap between germline ends came to 17 bases. The germline CDR1 and CDR2 sequences are SGHAT and FQNNGV.

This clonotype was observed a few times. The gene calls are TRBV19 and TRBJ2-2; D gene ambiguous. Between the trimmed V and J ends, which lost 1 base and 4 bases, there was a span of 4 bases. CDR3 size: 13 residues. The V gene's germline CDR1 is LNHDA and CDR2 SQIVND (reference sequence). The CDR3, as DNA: TGTGCCAGTAGTATAGTAGGCACCGGGGAGCTGTTTTTT. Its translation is CASSIVGTGELFF.

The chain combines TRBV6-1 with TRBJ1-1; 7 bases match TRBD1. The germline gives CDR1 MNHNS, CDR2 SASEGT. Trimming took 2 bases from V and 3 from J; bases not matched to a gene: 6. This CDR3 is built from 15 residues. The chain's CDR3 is CASSEKGAVYTEAFF. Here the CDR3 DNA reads TGTGCCAGCAGTGAAAAGGGGGCGGTTTACACTGAAGCTTTCTTT.

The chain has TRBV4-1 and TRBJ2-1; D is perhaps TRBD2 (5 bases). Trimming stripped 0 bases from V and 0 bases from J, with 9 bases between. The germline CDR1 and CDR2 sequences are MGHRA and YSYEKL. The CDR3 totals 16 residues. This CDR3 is CASSQEWRSSYNEQFF. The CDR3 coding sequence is TGCGCCAGCAGCCAAGAATGGAGGAGCTCCTACAATGAGCAGTTCTTC.

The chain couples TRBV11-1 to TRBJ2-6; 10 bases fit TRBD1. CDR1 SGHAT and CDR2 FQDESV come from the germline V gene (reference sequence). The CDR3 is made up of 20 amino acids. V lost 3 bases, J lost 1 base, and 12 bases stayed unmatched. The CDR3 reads CASSFGTGVVFGSGANVLTF. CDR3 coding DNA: TGTGCCAGCAGCTTTGGGACAGGGGTCGTCTTCGGGTCTGGGGCCAACGTCCTGACTTTC.

The CDR3 is CASEHGEDYGYTF. CDR3 DNA sequence: TGTGCCAGCGAACATGGGGAGGACTATGGCTACACCTTC. The gene calls are TRBV28 and TRBJ1-2; the D is unclear. Deletions cut 8 bases from V and 3 bases from J, with 13 bases between. Per germline, CDR1 MDHEN and CDR2 SYDVKM. This CDR3 region has 13 residues.

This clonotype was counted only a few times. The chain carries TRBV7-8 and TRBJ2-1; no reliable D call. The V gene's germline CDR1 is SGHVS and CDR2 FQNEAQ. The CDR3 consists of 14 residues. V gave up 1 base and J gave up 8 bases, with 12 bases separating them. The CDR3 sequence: CASSLELTVDEQFF. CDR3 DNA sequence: TGTGCCAGCAGCTTAGAGTTAACCGTGGATGAGCAGTTCTTC.

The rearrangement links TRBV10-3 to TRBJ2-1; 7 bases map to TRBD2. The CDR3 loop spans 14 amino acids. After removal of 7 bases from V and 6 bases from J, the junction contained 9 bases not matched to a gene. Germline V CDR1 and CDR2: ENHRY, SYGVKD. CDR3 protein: CAIKGLADPNEQFF. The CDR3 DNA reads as TGTGCCATCAAGGGCCTAGCGGATCCCAATGAGCAGTTCTTC.

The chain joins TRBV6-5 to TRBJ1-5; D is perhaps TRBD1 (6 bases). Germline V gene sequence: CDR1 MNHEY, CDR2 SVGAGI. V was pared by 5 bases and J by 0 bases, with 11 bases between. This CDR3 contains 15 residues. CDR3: CASSGTPYSNQPQHF. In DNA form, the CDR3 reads TGTGCCAGCAGTGGGACACCTTATAGCAATCAGCCCCAGCATTTT.

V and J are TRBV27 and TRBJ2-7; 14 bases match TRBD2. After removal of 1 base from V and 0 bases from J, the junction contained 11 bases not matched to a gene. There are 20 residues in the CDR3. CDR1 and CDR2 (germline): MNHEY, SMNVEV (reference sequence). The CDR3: CASSLLPGLAGGRHSYEQYF. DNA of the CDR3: TGTGCCAGCAGTTTATTGCCCGGACTAGCGGGAGGACGCCACTCCTACGAGCAGTACTTC.

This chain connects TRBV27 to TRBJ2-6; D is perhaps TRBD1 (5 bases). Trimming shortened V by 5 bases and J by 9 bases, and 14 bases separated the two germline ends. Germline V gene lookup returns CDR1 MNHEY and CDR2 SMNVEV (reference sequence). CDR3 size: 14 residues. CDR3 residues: CASSPFTGVNVLTF. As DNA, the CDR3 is TGTGCCAGCAGTCCCTTTACAGGAGTCAACGTCCTGACTTTC. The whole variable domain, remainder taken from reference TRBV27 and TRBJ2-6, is EAQVTQNPRYLITVTGKKLTVTCSQNMNHEYMSWYRQDPGLGLRQIYYSMNVEVTDKGDVPEGYKVSRKEKRNFPLILESPSPNQTSLYFCASSPFTGVNVLTFGAGSRLTVL.

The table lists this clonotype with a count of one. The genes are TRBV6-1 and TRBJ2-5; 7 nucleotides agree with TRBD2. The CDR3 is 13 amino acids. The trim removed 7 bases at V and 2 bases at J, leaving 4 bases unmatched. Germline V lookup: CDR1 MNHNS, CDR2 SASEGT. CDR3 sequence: CASISGMQETQYF. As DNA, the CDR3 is TGTGCCAGCATCAGCGGGATGCAAGAGACCCAGTACTTC.

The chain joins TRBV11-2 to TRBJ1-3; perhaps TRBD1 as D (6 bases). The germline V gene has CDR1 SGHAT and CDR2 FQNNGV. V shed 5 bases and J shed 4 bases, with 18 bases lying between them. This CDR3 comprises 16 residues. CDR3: CASSLWHRDDGNTIYF. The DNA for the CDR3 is TGTGCCAGCAGCCTCTGGCACAGGGACGACGGAAACACCATATATTTT.

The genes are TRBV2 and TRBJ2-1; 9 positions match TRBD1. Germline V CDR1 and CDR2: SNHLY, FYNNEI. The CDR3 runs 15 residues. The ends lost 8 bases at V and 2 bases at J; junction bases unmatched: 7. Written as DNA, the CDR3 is TGTGCCAGCCCCCGAACAGGGGGCGCCTACAATGAGCAGTTCTTC. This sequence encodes CASPRTGGAYNEQFF.

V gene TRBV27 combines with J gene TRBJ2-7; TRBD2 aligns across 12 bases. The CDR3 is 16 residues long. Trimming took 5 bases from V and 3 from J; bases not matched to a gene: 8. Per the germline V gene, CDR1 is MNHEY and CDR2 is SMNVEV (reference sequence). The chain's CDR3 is CASSQGLAGRIYEQYF. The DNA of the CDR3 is TGTGCCAGCAGTCAAGGACTAGCGGGAAGGATCTACGAGCAGTACTTC.

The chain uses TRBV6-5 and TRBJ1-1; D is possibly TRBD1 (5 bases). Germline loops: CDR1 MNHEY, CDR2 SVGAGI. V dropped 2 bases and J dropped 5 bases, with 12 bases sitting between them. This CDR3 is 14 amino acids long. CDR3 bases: TGTGCCAGCAGTTACAATGGGGCACGAACTGAAGCTTTCTTT. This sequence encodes CASSYNGARTEAFF.

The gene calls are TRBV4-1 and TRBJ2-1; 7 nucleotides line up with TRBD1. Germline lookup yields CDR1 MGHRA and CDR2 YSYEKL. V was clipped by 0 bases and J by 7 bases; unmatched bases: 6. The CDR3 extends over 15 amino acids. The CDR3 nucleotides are TGCGCCAGCAGCCAAGAGGGAACAGGGGCAAATGAGCAGTTCTTC. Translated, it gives CASSQEGTGANEQFF.

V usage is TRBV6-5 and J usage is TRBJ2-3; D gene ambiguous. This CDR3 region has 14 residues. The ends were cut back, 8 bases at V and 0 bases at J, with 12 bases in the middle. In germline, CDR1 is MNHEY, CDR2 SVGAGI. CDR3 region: CASGPLGSTDTQYF. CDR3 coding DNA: TGTGCCAGCGGACCCCTAGGGAGCACAGATACGCAGTATTTT.

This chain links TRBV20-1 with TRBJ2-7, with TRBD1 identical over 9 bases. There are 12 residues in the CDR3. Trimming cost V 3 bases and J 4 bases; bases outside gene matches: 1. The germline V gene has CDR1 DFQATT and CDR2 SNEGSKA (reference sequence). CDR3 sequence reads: CSARGQGYEQYF. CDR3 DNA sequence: TGCAGTGCTAGGGGACAGGGATACGAGCAGTACTTC.

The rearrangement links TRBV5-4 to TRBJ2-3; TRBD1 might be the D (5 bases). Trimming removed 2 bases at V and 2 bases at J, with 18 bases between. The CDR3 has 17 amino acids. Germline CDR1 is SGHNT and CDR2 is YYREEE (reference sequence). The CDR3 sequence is CASSFSQGEIDTDTQYF. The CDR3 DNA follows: TGTGCCAGCAGCTTCTCGCAGGGTGAGATTGACACAGATACGCAGTATTTT.

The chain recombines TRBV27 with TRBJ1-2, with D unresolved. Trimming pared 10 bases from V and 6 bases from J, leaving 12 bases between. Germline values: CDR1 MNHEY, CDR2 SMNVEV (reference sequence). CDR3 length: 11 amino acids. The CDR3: CATVGVHGYTF. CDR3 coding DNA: TGTGCCACCGTCGGGGTGCATGGCTACACCTTC.

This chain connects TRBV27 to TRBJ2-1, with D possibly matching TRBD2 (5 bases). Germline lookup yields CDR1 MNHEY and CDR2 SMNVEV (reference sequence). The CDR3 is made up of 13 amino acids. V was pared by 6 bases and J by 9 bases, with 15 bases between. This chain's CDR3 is CASRVGAGSEQFF. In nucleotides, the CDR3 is TGTGCCAGCAGGGTGGGAGCAGGAAGTGAGCAGTTCTTC.